Listed below are T cell receptor beta chains from one sample, sequenced in a study of T cells after yellow fever vaccination. One entry per CDR3 protein results from TCRdb running MiXCR on the 5' RACE reads. Of under 200,000 distinct CDR3 sequences detected, 11% appear once; the ten largest clones hold 36%. Sequenced here: CD8+ T cells sorted from PBMCs, sampled 15 days after the yellow fever booster vaccination. The origin of the receptors is a man younger than 35 who received the YFV17D yellow fever vaccine. Each CDR3 is given with its conserved first and last residue.

v_gene: TRBV7-9
CDR3aa: CASSWTGGKNEQYF

v_gene: TRBV5-1
CDR3aa: CASSLVGIGDTQYF

v_gene: TRBV29-1
CDR3aa: CSALSGGWDTEAFF

v_gene: TRBV5-4
CDR3aa: CASSPRGANNEQFF

v_gene: TRBV2
CDR3aa: CATYSRGYEQFF

v_gene: TRBV6-2/TRBV6-3
CDR3aa: CASSYTASLYTF

v_gene: TRBV5-1
CDR3aa: CASSPGLAGLADTQYF

v_gene: TRBV12-3/TRBV12-4
CDR3aa: CASSFDRRRGETQYF

v_gene: TRBV11-1
CDR3aa: CASSPPWVNTEAFF

v_gene: TRBV4-1
CDR3aa: CASSLYIGQRGRLNTEAFF

v_gene: TRBV6-2/TRBV6-3
CDR3aa: CASTRSDYEQYF

v_gene: TRBV6-2/TRBV6-3
CDR3aa: CASSYSLPRTSLSYEQYF

v_gene: TRBV29-1
CDR3aa: CSVDGGANTEAFF

v_gene: TRBV20-1
CDR3aa: CSAPTGVLGTQYF

v_gene: TRBV6-5
CDR3aa: CASSISTNEKLFF

v_gene: TRBV9
CDR3aa: CASSAGSNTEAFF

v_gene: TRBV4-1
CDR3aa: CASSLTSGETYEQYF

v_gene: TRBV6-6
CDR3aa: CASSYSNSRGLRGSPLHF

v_gene: TRBV7-6
CDR3aa: CASSFMVQAATYEQYF

v_gene: TRBV6-5
CDR3aa: CASSLHGPNTEAFF

v_gene: TRBV5-8
CDR3aa: CASQFRGDNSPLHF

v_gene: TRBV11-2
CDR3aa: CASSHRDSSTDTQYF

v_gene: TRBV12-3/TRBV12-4
CDR3aa: CASRAPGATNEKLFF

v_gene: TRBV11-1
CDR3aa: CASSFTAGTDDEQYF

v_gene: TRBV30
CDR3aa: CAWINTNYEQYF

v_gene: TRBV9
CDR3aa: CASSPAWGGGGGEQFF

v_gene: TRBV6-2/TRBV6-3
CDR3aa: CASSFRTTAASPLHF

v_gene: TRBV29-1
CDR3aa: CSVEDRTVEQFF

v_gene: TRBV5-6
CDR3aa: CASSSRLAGGGDTQYF

v_gene: TRBV6-2/TRBV6-3
CDR3aa: CAGSTAEQETQYF

v_gene: TRBV9
CDR3aa: CASSVDTGTDTQYF

v_gene: TRBV5-6
CDR3aa: CASSPSYDEQFF

v_gene: TRBV28
CDR3aa: CASRKLGPSYTEAFF

v_gene: TRBV11-2
CDR3aa: CASIGGSRTQYF

v_gene: TRBV4-3
CDR3aa: CASSQDSTGLSYEQYF

v_gene: TRBV3-1
CDR3aa: CASSTPPTGDNQGYTF

v_gene: TRBV4-1
CDR3aa: CASSQGRTGGWNEQFF

v_gene: TRBV5-6
CDR3aa: CASSLDGPGQILYEQYF

v_gene: TRBV3-1
CDR3aa: CASRRGYQETQYF

v_gene: TRBV5-5
CDR3aa: CASSSETLNTGELFF

v_gene: TRBV5-1
CDR3aa: CASSEETPYNEQFF

v_gene: TRBV13
CDR3aa: CASSLEAGPDSGNTIYF

v_gene: TRBV7-3
CDR3aa: CASSSIGTSEQETQYF

v_gene: TRBV6-5
CDR3aa: CASRSLFVGQGFGEQYF

v_gene: TRBV4-1
CDR3aa: CASSQQVKDGQPQHF

v_gene: TRBV7-9
CDR3aa: CASSSLGRAGSSYEQYF

v_gene: TRBV9
CDR3aa: CASSPTRGSTEAFF

v_gene: TRBV20-1
CDR3aa: CSANHDRVGTEAFF

v_gene: TRBV27
CDR3aa: CASRATGTGLFTEAFF

v_gene: TRBV27
CDR3aa: CASRPLGGLDTQYF

v_gene: TRBV6-6
CDR3aa: CASSSATGMVTGELFF

v_gene: TRBV7-9
CDR3aa: CARTSGGETDTQYF

v_gene: TRBV5-4
CDR3aa: CGIIQATNEQFF

v_gene: TRBV2
CDR3aa: CASSVERQGPRYQETQYF